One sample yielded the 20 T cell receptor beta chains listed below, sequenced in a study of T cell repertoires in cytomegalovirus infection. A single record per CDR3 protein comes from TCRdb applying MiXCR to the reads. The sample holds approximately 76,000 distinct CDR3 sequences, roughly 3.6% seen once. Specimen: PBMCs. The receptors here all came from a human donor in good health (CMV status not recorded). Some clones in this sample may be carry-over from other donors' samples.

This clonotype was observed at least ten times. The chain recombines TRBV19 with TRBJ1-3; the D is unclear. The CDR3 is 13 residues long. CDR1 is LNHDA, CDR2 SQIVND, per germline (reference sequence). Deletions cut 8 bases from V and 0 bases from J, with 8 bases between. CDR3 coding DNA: TGTGCCAGTGCGGGAGCCTCTGGAAACACCATATATTTT. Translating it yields CASAGASGNTIYF.

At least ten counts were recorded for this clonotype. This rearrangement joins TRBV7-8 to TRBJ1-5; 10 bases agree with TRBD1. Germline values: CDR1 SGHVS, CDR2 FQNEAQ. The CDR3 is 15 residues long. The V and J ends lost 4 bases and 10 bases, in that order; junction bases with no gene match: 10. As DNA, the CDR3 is TGTGCCAGCAGCTCGATCCGGGACAGGGGCCGACCCCAGCATTTT. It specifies CASSSIRDRGRPQHF.

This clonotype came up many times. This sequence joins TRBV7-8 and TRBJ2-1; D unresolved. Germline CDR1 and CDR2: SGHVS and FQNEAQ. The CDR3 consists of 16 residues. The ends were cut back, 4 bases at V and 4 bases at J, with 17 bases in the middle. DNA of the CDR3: TGTGCCAGCAGCTCCCGTGCCCCGACCCAGTACAATGAGCAGTTCTTC. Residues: CASSSRAPTQYNEQFF.

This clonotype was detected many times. CDR3 region: CASSQRQAFYGYTF. CDR3 sequence (DNA): TGTGCCAGCAGTCAGAGACAGGCCTTCTATGGCTACACCTTC. The rearrangement links TRBV6-2 or TRBV6-3 to TRBJ1-2, with D possibly TRBD1 on 6 matching bases. Germline V CDR1 and CDR2: MNHEY, SVGEGT. The CDR3 has 14 residues. Trimming took off 5 bases at V and 4 bases at J, with 14 bases between the two ends.

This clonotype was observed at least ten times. The CDR3 reads CASSFIGNQPQHF. The CDR3 bases are TGTGCCAGCAGTTTCATTGGCAATCAGCCCCAGCATTTT. J is TRBJ1-5 and V is TRBV12-3 or TRBV12-4; no reliable D call. Trimming removed 3 bases at V and 2 bases at J, with 5 bases between. CDR3 size: 13 residues.

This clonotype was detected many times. The CDR3 DNA reads TGTGCCAGCAGCCAGGGACAGGCGAGCTCCTACGAGCAGTACTTC. It translates to CASSQGQASSYEQYF. V gene TRBV13 combines with J gene TRBJ2-7, with 8 bases that match TRBD1. The CDR3 contains 15 residues. Germline assignment: CDR1 PRHDT and CDR2 FYEKMQ (reference sequence). With V trimmed by 5 bases and J by 0 bases, 6 bases remained unmatched.

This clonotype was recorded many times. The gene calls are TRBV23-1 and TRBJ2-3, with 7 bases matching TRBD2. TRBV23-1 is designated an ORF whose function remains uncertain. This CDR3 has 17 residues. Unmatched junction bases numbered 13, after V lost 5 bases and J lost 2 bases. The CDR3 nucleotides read TGCGCCAGCAGTTGGGCAGCTCGGGCGGGGGACACAGATACGCAGTATTTT. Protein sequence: CASSWAARAGDTDTQYF.

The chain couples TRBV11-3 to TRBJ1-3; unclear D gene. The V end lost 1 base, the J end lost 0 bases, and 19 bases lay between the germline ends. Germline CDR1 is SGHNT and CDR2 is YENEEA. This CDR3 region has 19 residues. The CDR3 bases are TGTGCCAGCAGCTTAGGCCCCAACAAGGTCAAGGGCTCTGGAAACACCATATATTTT. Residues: CASSLGPNKVKGSGNTIYF.

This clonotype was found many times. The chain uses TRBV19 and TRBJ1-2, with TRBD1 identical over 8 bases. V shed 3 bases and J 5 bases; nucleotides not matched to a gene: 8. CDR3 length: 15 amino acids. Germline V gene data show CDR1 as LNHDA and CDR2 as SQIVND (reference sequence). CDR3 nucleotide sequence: TGTGCCAGTAGTATCGGCGGACAGGGTCTATATGGCTACACCTTC. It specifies CASSIGGQGLYGYTF.

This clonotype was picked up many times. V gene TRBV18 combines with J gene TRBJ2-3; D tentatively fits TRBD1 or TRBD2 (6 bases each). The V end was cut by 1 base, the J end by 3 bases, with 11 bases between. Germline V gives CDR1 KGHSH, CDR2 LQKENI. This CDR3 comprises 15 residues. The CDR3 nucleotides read TGTGCCAGCTCACCACTTCAGGGGAGGACAGATACGCAGTATTTT. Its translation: CASSPLQGRTDTQYF.

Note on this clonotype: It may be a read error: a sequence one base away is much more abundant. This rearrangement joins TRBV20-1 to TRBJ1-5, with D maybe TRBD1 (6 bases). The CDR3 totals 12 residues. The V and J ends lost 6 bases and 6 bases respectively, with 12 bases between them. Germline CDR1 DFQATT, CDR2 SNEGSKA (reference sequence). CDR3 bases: TGCAGTGCGAACAGGGTGAGTCAGCCCCAGCATTTT. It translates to CSANRVSQPQHF.

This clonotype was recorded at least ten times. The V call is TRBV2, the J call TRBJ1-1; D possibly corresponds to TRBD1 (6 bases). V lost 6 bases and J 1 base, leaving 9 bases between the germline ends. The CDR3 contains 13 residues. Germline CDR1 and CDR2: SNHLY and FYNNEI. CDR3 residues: CASRRGANTEAFF. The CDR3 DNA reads TGTGCCAGCAGGCGGGGGGCGAACACTGAAGCTTTCTTT.

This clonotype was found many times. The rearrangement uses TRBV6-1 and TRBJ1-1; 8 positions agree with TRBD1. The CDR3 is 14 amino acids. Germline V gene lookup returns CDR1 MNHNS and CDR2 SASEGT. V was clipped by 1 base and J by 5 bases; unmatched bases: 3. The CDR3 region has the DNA TGTGCCAGCAGTGAAGACAGGGGGAGGACTGAAGCTTTCTTT. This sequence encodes CASSEDRGRTEAFF.

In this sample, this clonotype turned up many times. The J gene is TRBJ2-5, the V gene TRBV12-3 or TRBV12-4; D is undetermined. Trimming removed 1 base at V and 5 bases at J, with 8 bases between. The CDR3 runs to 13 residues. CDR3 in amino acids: CASSLGQAETQYF. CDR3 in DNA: TGTGCCAGCAGTTTAGGGCAGGCGGAGACCCAGTACTTC.

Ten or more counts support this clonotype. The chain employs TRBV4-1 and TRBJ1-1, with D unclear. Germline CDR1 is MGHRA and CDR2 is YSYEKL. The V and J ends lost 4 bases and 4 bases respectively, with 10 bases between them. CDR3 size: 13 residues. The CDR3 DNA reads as TGCGCCAGCAGCCTACGGTGGGGCACTGAAGCTTTCTTT. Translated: CASSLRWGTEAFF.

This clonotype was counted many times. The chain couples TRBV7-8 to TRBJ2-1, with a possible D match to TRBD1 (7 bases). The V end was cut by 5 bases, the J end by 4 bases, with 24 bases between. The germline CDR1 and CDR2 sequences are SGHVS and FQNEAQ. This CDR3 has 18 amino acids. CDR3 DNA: TGTGCCAGCAGCCATCGGCCCCCGAAACAGGGGAGGTACAATGAGCAGTTCTTC. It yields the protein CASSHRPPKQGRYNEQFF.

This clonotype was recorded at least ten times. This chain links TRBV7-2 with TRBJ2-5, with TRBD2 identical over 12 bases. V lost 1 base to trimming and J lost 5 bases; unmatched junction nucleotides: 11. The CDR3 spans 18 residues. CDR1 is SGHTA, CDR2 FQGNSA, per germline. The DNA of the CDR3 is TGTGCCAGCAGCTTAGGATCAGGGCTAGCGGGGGGGCAGGAGACCCAGTACTTC. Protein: CASSLGSGLAGGQETQYF.

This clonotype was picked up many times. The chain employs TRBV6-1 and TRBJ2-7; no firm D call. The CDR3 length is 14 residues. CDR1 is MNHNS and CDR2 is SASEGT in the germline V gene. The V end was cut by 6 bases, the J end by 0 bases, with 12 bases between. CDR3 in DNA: TGTGCCAGCAGCCACATACTACCCTCCTACGAGCAGTACTTC. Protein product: CASSHILPSYEQYF.

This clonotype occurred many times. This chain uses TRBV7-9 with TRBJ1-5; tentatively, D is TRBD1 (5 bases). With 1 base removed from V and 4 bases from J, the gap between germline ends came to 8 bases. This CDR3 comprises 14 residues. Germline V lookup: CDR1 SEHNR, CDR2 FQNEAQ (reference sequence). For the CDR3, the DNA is TGTGCCAGCAGCTTAGAGGGGAGAAATCAGCCCCAGCATTTT. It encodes CASSLEGRNQPQHF.

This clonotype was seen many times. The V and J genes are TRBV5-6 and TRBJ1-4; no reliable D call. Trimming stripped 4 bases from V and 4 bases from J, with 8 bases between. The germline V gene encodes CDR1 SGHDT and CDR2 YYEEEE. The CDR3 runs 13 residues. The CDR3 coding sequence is TGTGCCAGCAGCCGCGGGGTTAATGAAAAACTGTTTTTT. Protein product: CASSRGVNEKLFF.